A selection of T cell receptor beta chains follows, all from one sample in a study of identifying expanded T cells in peripheral blood. This table comes from immunoSEQ multiplex PCR, and its TCRdb copy is limited to in-frame clones, with some not included. This sample yields 100,000 to 150,000 clones, of which more than 80% are seen a single time; less than 4% belongs to the top ten. Material for sequencing was blood. Receptors were obtained from a person aged 18 to 75 in good health. Each CDR3 is given with its conserved first and last residue. D genes are given only for firm matches. Some rows mark clone size as missing; the rest say once, few, many or name a class of expanded clone.

D	J	V	size	DNA	CDR3
.	TRBJ2-7	TRBV7-2	once	TGTGCCAGCAGCTTACCTGGACACACCTACGAGCAGTACTTC	CASSLPGHTYEQYF
TRBD1	TRBJ1-1	TRBV6-7	.	TGTGCCAGCAAGGGACAGGGGATCACTGAAGCTTTCTTT	CASKGQGITEAFF
.	TRBJ1-2	TRBV9	.	TGTGCCAGCAGCGTAGAAGGGTTTGGCTACACCTTC	CASSVEGFGYTF
.	TRBJ1-1	TRBV6-1	.	TGTGCCAGCAGTAACCGCCGACAGAACACTGAAGCTTTCTTT	CASSNRRQNTEAFF
.	TRBJ1-2	TRBV29-1	.	TGCAGCGCGGAGGGAAACAGGGACTATGGCTACACCTTC	CSAEGNRDYGYTF
.	TRBJ2-3	TRBV7-8	.	TGTGCCAGCAGCTTAGCAGTCGGGTATGGGACAGATACGCAGTATTTT	CASSLAVGYGTDTQYF
.	TRBJ1-4	TRBV14	.	TGTGCCAGCAGCCAAGATCGCCAGACCGGCGAAAAACTGTTTTTT	CASSQDRQTGEKLFF
.	TRBJ1-5	TRBV7-8	.	TGTGCCAGCAGCCCTGGGGGATCCCATTTCCAGGGTCAGCCCCAGCATTTT	CASSPGGSHFQGQPQHF
.	TRBJ1-2	TRBV2	few	TGTGCCAGCAGTGAAACGGGTTCTCAGTCCACCTTC	CASSETGSQSTF
.	TRBJ1-2	TRBV7-8	.	TGTGCCAGCAGCGCGGACAGACACCTCTATGGCTACACCTTC	CASSADRHLYGYTF
.	TRBJ2-2	TRBV2	.	TGTGCCAGCAGCTACCTGGAGGGTTTAAGCGGGGAGCTGTTTTTT	CASSYLEGLSGELFF
.	TRBJ1-5	TRBV7-2	.	TGTGCCAGCAGCGATCGGTATCAGCCCCAGCATTTT	CASSDRYQPQHF
.	TRBJ1-5	TRBV5-6	.	TGTGCCAGCAGCGCCGTAGGTCAGCCCCAGCATTTT	CASSAVGQPQHF
.	TRBJ1-1	TRBV7-2	.	TGTGCCAGCAGCTTAGAGGGGGTGAGGGGCACTGAAGCTTTCTTT	CASSLEGVRGTEAFF
TRBD1	TRBJ1-4	TRBV2	once	TGTGCCAGCAGGCAGGGGGGGGATGAAAAACTGTTTTTT	CASRQGGDEKLFF
.	TRBJ1-2	TRBV19	.	TGTGCCAGTAGTACCCAGAGACGGAAAGGGGAGACTAACTATGGCTACACCTTC	CASSTQRRKGETNYGYTF
.	TRBJ2-5	TRBV11-2	.	TGTGCCAGCAGCTTCGGTCCGGGTACAGAGACCCAGTACTTC	CASSFGPGTETQYF